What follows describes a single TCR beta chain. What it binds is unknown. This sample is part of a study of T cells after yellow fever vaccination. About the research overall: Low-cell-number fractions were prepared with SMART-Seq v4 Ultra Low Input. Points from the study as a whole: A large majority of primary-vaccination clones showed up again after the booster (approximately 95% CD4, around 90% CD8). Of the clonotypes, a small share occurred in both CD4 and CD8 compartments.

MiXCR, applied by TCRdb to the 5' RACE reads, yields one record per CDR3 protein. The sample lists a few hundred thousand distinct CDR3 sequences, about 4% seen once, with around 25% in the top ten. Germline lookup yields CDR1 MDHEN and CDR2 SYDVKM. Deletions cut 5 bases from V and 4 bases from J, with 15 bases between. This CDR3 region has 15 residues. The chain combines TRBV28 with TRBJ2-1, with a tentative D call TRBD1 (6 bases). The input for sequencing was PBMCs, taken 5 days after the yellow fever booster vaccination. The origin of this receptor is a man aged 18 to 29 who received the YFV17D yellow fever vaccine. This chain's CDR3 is CASSGWGQRYNEQFF. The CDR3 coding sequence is TGTGCCAGCAGTGGCTGGGGACAACGATACAATGAGCAGTTCTTC.